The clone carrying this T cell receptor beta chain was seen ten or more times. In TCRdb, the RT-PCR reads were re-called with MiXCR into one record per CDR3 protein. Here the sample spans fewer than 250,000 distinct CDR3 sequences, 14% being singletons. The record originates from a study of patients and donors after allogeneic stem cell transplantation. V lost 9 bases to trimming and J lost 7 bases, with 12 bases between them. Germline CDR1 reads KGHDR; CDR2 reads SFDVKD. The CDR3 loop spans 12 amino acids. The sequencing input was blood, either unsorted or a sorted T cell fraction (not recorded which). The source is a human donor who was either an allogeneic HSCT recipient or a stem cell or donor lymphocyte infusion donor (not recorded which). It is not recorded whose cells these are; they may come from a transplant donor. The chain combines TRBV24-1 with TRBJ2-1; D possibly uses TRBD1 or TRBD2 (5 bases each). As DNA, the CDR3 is TGTGCCACCGGGGGATGGGGGAATGAGCAGTTCTTC. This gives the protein CATGGWGNEQFF.